Listed here is a single T cell receptor beta chain. The antigen remains undetermined. The data originate from a study of response to subunit inactivated influenza vaccine. Study-level findings and limits: With each seasonal influenza vaccination, the authors suggested, few new T cells are recruited.

TCRdb analysed the RT-PCR reads with MiXCR anew, one entry per CDR3 protein. The data contain hundreds of thousands of distinct CDR3 sequences, around a fifth of them singletons. There are 15 residues in the CDR3. The V gene end was trimmed by 0 bases and the J gene end by 0 bases; junction bases not matched to a gene: 5. Germline-derived CDR1 and CDR2 are GTSNPN and SVGIG (reference sequence). The J gene is TRBJ2-7, the V gene TRBV30, with 7 bases identical to TRBD2. The sequencing here drew on PBMCs from blood, taken approximately 20 months after vaccination. The receptor was derived from a man aged 50-75 years who received an inactivated influenza vaccine. CDR3: CAWSVGSGFSYEQYF. DNA for the CDR3: TGTGCCTGGAGTGTGGGTAGCGGGTTCTCCTACGAGCAGTACTTC.